The rows below give T cell receptor beta chains drawn from one sample of a study of T cell changes during pregnancy in multiple sclerosis. TCRdb's copy holds only in-frame clones and misses some; the assay was immunoSEQ multiplex PCR. The sample records about 73,000 clones, approximately 92% being singletons. The sequenced sample was peripheral blood, obtained in the third trimester of pregnancy. The source of these receptors is a female donor in good health, enrolled as a control in a pregnancy study. Both conserved end residues are part of each CDR3. D genes are given only for firm matches. Size is stated for part of the rows, as once, few or many counts, or as a class when the clone is expanded.

v_call,j_call,clone_size,d_call,cdr3_aa,cdr3_nt
TRBV4-3,TRBJ2-5,once,TRBD2,CASSQGYRLAGGLYQETQYF,TGCGCCAGCAGCCAAGGGTATCGGCTAGCGGGAGGACTGTACCAAGAGACCCAGTACTTC
TRBV5-1,TRBJ2-2,.,.,CASTRDTSYGELFF,TGCGCCAGCACCAGGGACACATCTTACGGGGAGCTGTTTTTT
TRBV2,TRBJ1-2,.,.,CASSDGQDYGYTF,TGTGCCAGCAGTGATGGGCAAGATTATGGCTACACCTTC
TRBV6-5,TRBJ1-2,.,TRBD1,CASRPQGRFSGYTF,TGTGCCAGCAGACCACAGGGGAGATTTTCCGGCTACACCTTC
TRBV7-3,TRBJ2-7,.,TRBD1,CASSPAGTGSYEQYF,TGTGCTAGCAGCCCGGCGGGGACAGGGAGTTACGAGCAGTACTTC
TRBV29-1,TRBJ2-3,.,.,CSGDTDTQYF,TGCAGCGGCGACACTGATACGCAGTATTTT
TRBV4-2,TRBJ2-6,.,TRBD2,CASSHSGGAGANVLTF,TGTGCCAGCAGCCATTCCGGGGGGGCTGGGGCCAACGTCCTGACTTTC
TRBV11-2,TRBJ2-1,.,.,CASSSPRGKAYNEQFF,TGTGCCAGCAGCTCCCCCCGCGGGAAAGCCTACAATGAGCAGTTCTTC
TRBV5-1,TRBJ1-4,.,.,CASSPEATNEKLFF,TGCGCCAGCAGTCCGGAGGCAACTAATGAAAAACTGTTTTTT
TRBV7-2,TRBJ2-7,few,.,CASSLEGPASYYEQYF,TGTGCCAGCAGCTTAGAGGGGCCAGCCTCTTACTACGAGCAGTACTTC
TRBV7-6,TRBJ2-1,.,.,CASSQDPSRNEQFF,TGTGCCAGCAGTCAAGACCCGTCTAGGAATGAGCAGTTCTTC
TRBV11-1,TRBJ1-6,.,.,CASSPSQGSSPLHF,TGTGCCAGCAGCCCTTCACAGGGCTCCTCACCCCTCCACTTT
TRBV5-5,TRBJ1-2,.,.,CASSSSLGERPGYTF,TGTGCCAGCAGCTCCTCCCTAGGGGAAAGGCCTGGCTACACCTTC
TRBV2,TRBJ2-3,.,.,CATNRGTDTQYF,TGTGCCACGAACAGGGGCACAGATACGCAGTATTTT
TRBV10-3,TRBJ1-2,.,.,CAISEGRGWDYGYTF,TGTGCCATCAGTGAAGGAAGGGGCTGGGACTATGGCTACACCTTC